This entry describes one TCR beta chain. This sample is drawn from a study of blood T cell repertoires in COVID-19. Study context: COVID-19 samples collected from the United States, Italy and Spain covered acute and convalescent phases.

Germline CDR1 reads LNHDA; CDR2 reads SQIVND (reference sequence). V shed 1 base and J shed 0 bases, with 13 bases lying between them. This CDR3 is 17 amino acids long. In the study's own analysis: Reference gene primer amplification in the assay estimated nucleated cell counts. Sequenced by immunoSEQ multiplex PCR; TCRdb stores in-frame clones only, minus some. V, J and clone size were drawn from that table, and D and trimming were deduced from the DNA. This table holds some 260,000 clones, 80% to 90% found once. The receptor comes from a woman in her 70s with COVID-19, enrolled during active disease. The specimen was peripheral blood. The chain combines TRBV19 with TRBJ1-5; D is unresolved. The DNA for the CDR3 is TGTGCCAGTAGTATAGTATGGGAGGATTATAGCAATCAGCCCCAGCATTTT. Amino acid sequence: CASSIVWEDYSNQPQHF.